Shown below are 29 T cell receptor beta chains from a single sample sequenced in a study of blood T cells in healthy people across ages. A second PCR of about 7 to 12 cycles used a sample-barcoded 5' primer and a J-beta primer mix. TCRdb re-called the 5' RACE reads with MiXCR, one entry per CDR3 protein. The sample yields hundreds of thousands of distinct CDR3 sequences, approximately 30% seen once. The sequenced sample was blood. The receptor source for this set is an elderly woman in good health.

Comment on this clonotype: Sequence at one end of the junction differs from germline and may be a read error. V and J are TRBV20-1 and TRBJ2-1; tentatively, D is TRBD2 (7 bases). The CDR3 extends over 15 amino acids. The germline CDR1 and CDR2 sequences are DFQATT and SNEGSKA (reference sequence). CDR3 nucleotide sequence: TGCAGTGCTAGGGGGGGGCAGGGCTCCTACAATAAGCAGTTCTTC. Amino acid sequence: CSARGGQGSYNKQFF.

Many counts were recorded for this clonotype. V gene TRBV5-1 combines with J gene TRBJ2-3, with a tentative D call TRBD1 (5 bases). Trimming shortened V by 5 bases and J by 0 bases, and 16 bases separated the two germline ends. This CDR3 contains 16 residues. Germline CDR1 and CDR2: SGHRS and YFSETQ. This CDR3 reads CASSLDRAGSTDTQYF. In DNA form, the CDR3 reads TGCGCCAGCAGTTTAGACCGGGCAGGGAGCACAGATACGCAGTATTTT. The full variable domain, rest sourced from reference TRBV5-1 and TRBJ2-3, is KAGVTQTPRYLIKTRGQQVTLSCSPISGHRSVSWYQQTPGQGLQFLFEYFSETQRNKGNFPGRFSGRQFSNSRSEMNVSTLELGDSALYLCASSLDRAGSTDTQYFGPGTRLTVL.

Many counts were recorded for this clonotype. V gene TRBV7-2 combines with J gene TRBJ2-1, with TRBD1 as a possible D gene (5 bases). Per the germline V gene, CDR1 is SGHTA and CDR2 is FQGNSA. The germline V and J ends were trimmed by 1 base and 9 bases, with 10 bases remaining between them. The CDR3 contains 13 residues. CDR3 in DNA: TGTGCCAGCAGCTTAGAGGGGCGGAGTGAGCAGTTCTTC. Protein sequence: CASSLEGRSEQFF. The whole variable domain, filled in from reference TRBV7-2 and TRBJ2-1, reads GAGVSQSPSNKVTEKGKDVELRCDPISGHTALYWYRQSLGQGLEFLIYFQGNSAPDKSGLPSDRFSAERTGGSVSTLTIQRTQQEDSAVYLCASSLEGRSEQFFGPGTRLTVL.

With respect to this clonotype: The junction differs from germline at one of its ends, possibly a read error. The rearrangement uses TRBV6-5 and TRBJ2-3; 10 bases are shared with TRBD2. From germline, CDR1 is MNHEY and CDR2 SVGAGI. The CDR3 consists of 15 residues. The CDR3 protein is CASSTQAGGQDAQYF. CDR3 DNA sequence: TGTGCCAGCAGTACCCAAGCGGGGGGGCAAGATGCGCAGTATTTT.

V is TRBV11-2 and J is TRBJ2-3; the D gene could be TRBD1 or TRBD2 (7 bases each). CDR1 and CDR2 from the germline V gene are SGHAT and FQNNGV. Trimming cost V 3 bases and J 3 bases, with 16 bases left between them. The CDR3 has 16 residues. As DNA, the CDR3 is TGTGCCAGCAGCTTCGACAGGGTCGGGGGGACAGATACGCAGTATTTT. Its protein product is CASSFDRVGGTDTQYF.

This clonotype occurred many times. This sequence joins TRBV15 and TRBJ2-7, with D perhaps being TRBD1 or TRBD2 (6 bases each). The CDR3 sequence is 15 residues long. The V gene's germline CDR1 is LNHNV and CDR2 YYDKDF (reference sequence). Between the trimmed V and J ends, which lost 4 bases and 12 bases, there was a span of 25 bases. The CDR3 loop is CATSIGGPAGGGTYF. The CDR3 nucleotides read TGTGCCACCAGCATAGGGGGGCCGGCGGGCGGCGGAACGTACTTC.

This clonotype turned up a few times. This clone may be a read error of a much larger clone one base away. CDR3 sequence reads: CAGGLTSGADTQYF. The CDR3 region has the DNA TGTGCCGGCGGACTGACTAGCGGGGCGGATACGCAGTATTTT. The chain couples TRBV12-3 or TRBV12-4 to TRBJ2-3, with TRBD2 matching over 11 bases. V lost 11 bases, J lost 6 bases, and 10 bases stayed unmatched. This CDR3 contains 14 residues.

This clonotype appeared many times. The V call is TRBV4-1, the J call TRBJ2-4, with D perhaps assigned TRBD1 or TRBD2 (5 bases each). This CDR3 spans 15 amino acids. Germline V gene sequence: CDR1 MGHRA, CDR2 YSYEKL. Deletions cut 4 bases from V and 3 bases from J, with 13 bases between. CDR3 bases: TGCGCCAGCAGCCCCTGGGGACGGGGCAAAAACATTCAGTACTTC. This sequence encodes CASSPWGRGKNIQYF.

To note about this clonotype: A read error is possible here, since a much larger clone lies one base away. The chain links TRBV10-3 to TRBJ1-1; D might be TRBD1 (6 bases). Trimming shortened V by 4 bases and J by 1 base, and 10 bases separated the two germline ends. CDR1 is ENHRY, CDR2 SYGVKD, per germline. CDR3 length: 14 residues. CDR3 bases: TGTGCCATCAGTGGAAGGGGGTCGAACACTGAAGCTTTCTTT. It yields the protein CAISGRGSNTEAFF.

This clonotype was seen many times. The rearrangement joins TRBV7-3 to TRBJ2-4; 8 bases agree with TRBD1. J gave up 8 bases and V 3 bases, and 6 bases lay outside the gene matches. Looked up from germline, CDR1 is SGHTA and CDR2 is FQGTGA. There are 14 residues in the CDR3. This CDR3 reads CASSFRGREDIQYF. As DNA, the CDR3 is TGTGCCAGCAGCTTCAGGGGGCGCGAGGACATTCAGTACTTC.

This clonotype occurred many times. The rearrangement uses TRBV7-9 and TRBJ2-7, with TRBD2 identical over 10 bases. Germline CDR1 reads SEHNR; CDR2 reads FQNEAQ (reference sequence). The CDR3 covers 17 residues. The ends lost 5 bases at V and 1 base at J; junction bases unmatched: 11. Here the CDR3 DNA reads TGTGCCAGCAGCCCCCCCCGGAGCGGGGGGGCGTCCTACGAGCAGTACTTC. Protein sequence: CASSPPRSGGASYEQYF. The complete variable domain, with remaining parts taken from reference TRBV7-9 and TRBJ2-7, reads DTGVSQNPRHKITKRGQNVTFRCDPISEHNRLYWYRQTLGQGPEFLTYFQNEAQLEKSRLLSDRFSAERPKGSFSTLEIQRTEQGDSAMYLCASSPPRSGGASYEQYFGPGTRLTVT.

The table lists this clonotype with many counts. This sequence joins TRBV18 and TRBJ2-5; TRBD1 matches 10 bases. With 4 bases clipped from V and 4 bases from J, the junction kept 3 bases outside the gene matches. CDR1 KGHSH and CDR2 LQKENI come from the germline V gene. The CDR3 loop spans 14 amino acids. CDR3 amino acids: CASSQDRGSETQYF. The CDR3 DNA sequence: TGTGCCAGCTCACAGGACAGGGGGTCAGAGACCCAGTACTTC.

This clonotype was observed a handful of times. The rearrangement joins TRBV5-1 to TRBJ2-3, with D maybe TRBD2 (5 bases). CDR3 length: 14 residues. V gave up 1 base and J gave up 4 bases, with 10 bases separating them. Per germline, CDR1 SGHRS and CDR2 YFSETQ. The CDR3 nucleotides read TGCGCCAGCAGCTTGCCACTAGTCTCAGATACGCAGTATTTT. Translating it yields CASSLPLVSDTQYF.

The sample holds many counts of this clonotype. The chain combines TRBV15 with TRBJ1-1, with 8 bases fitting TRBD1. The CDR3 has 12 residues. Germline V CDR1 and CDR2: LNHNV, YYDKDF (reference sequence). The V gene end was trimmed by 4 bases and the J gene end by 8 bases; junction bases not matched to a gene: 3. The CDR3, as DNA: TGTGCCACCAGCACCTGGACAGGGGAAGCTTTCTTT. Encoded protein: CATSTWTGEAFF.

This clonotype was counted only a few times. The V call is TRBV5-3, the J call TRBJ2-4, with 7 positions matching TRBD1. TRBV5-3 is an ORF, and what it does is uncertain. There are 15 residues in the CDR3. Trimming removed 4 bases from V and 4 bases from J; junction bases left unmatched: 8. CDR3 DNA sequence: TGTGCCAGAAGCCCCACTACAGGGGCAAAAAACATTCAGTACTTC. This encodes CARSPTTGAKNIQYF.

This clonotype was counted many times. The V and J genes are TRBV7-9 and TRBJ2-7; 12 nucleotides line up with TRBD2. Germline assignment: CDR1 SEHNR and CDR2 FQNEAQ (reference sequence). The V gene end was trimmed by 1 base and the J gene end by 3 bases; junction bases not matched to a gene: 7. The CDR3 totals 17 residues. Here the CDR3 reads CASSLGGLAGNHYEQYF. In DNA form, the CDR3 reads TGTGCCAGCAGCTTAGGAGGACTAGCGGGGAACCACTACGAGCAGTACTTC. Complete variable domain (other parts from reference TRBV7-9 and TRBJ2-7): DTGVSQNPRHKITKRGQNVTFRCDPISEHNRLYWYRQTLGQGPEFLTYFQNEAQLEKSRLLSDRFSAERPKGSFSTLEIQRTEQGDSAMYLCASSLGGLAGNHYEQYFGPGTRLTVT.

This clonotype was observed a handful of times. The CDR3 DNA reads as TGCAGTGCTAGAGATCCGGCAGCAAAGGCGGGAGAGACCCAGTACTTC. It yields the protein CSARDPAAKAGETQYF. The chain couples TRBV20-1 to TRBJ2-5; TRBD2 is a possible D gene (5 bases). CDR3 length: 16 amino acids. The V end was cut by 0 bases, the J end by 4 bases, with 18 bases between. CDR1 and CDR2 (germline): DFQATT, SNEGSKA (reference sequence).

This clonotype was found many times. The chain has TRBV2 and TRBJ2-3; possible D gene TRBD2, 5 bases. CDR1 and CDR2 from the germline V gene are SNHLY and FYNNEI. The CDR3 contains 15 residues. The CDR3 nucleotides are TGTGCGAGCCGGTCGCAGCGGATTAGCACAGATACGCAGTATTTT. Residues: CASRSQRISTDTQYF.

Points on this clonotype: Just one base apart from a much larger clone, this may be a read error. The gene calls are TRBV20-1 and TRBJ2-1, with 9 bases that match TRBD2. The CDR3 runs 15 residues. Looked up from germline, CDR1 is DFQATT and CDR2 is SNEGSKA (reference sequence). V lost 3 bases, J lost 13 bases, and 16 bases stayed unmatched. The CDR3 coding sequence is TGCAGTGCTAGCCCTAACCCGGGACTAGCTGAGACCCAGTTCTTC. Translated: CSASPNPGLAETQFF.

The J gene is TRBJ1-4, the V gene TRBV7-2, with D tentatively TRBD1 (5 bases). CDR1 and CDR2 from the germline V gene are SGHTA and FQGNSA. There are 13 residues in the CDR3. Between the trimmed V and J ends, which lost 6 bases and 6 bases, there was a span of 11 bases. Here the CDR3 reads CASRRTIDEKLFF. CDR3 DNA sequence: TGTGCCAGCAGGCGGACAATAGATGAAAAACTGTTTTTT.

CDR3 protein: CASSPGQGHEQYF. For the CDR3, the DNA is TGTGCCAGTAGTCCGGGACAGGGACACGAGCAGTACTTC. The chain joins TRBV2 to TRBJ2-5, with 9 positions matching TRBD1. The end of the DNA is better explained by TRBJ2-7, so the J call may be wrong. The CDR3 runs 13 residues. CDR1 and CDR2 from the germline V gene are SNHLY and FYNNEI.

This clonotype was counted only a few times. The rearrangement joins TRBV5-1 to TRBJ1-1; possible D gene TRBD1, 6 bases. The CDR3 runs to 13 residues. CDR1 and CDR2 from the germline V gene are SGHRS and YFSETQ. The germline V and J ends were trimmed by 4 bases and 7 bases, with 14 bases remaining between them. The CDR3 DNA reads as TGCGCCAGCAGCCAGACCGGACAGATTGAAGCTTTCTTT. Residues: CASSQTGQIEAFF.

With regard to this clonotype: This likely comes from a read error, as the CDR3 has no conserved phenylalanine or tryptophan at its end. The V gene is TRBV6-5, the J gene TRBJ1-1, with 7 bases identical to TRBD1. CDR1 and CDR2 from the germline V gene are MNHEY and SVGAGI. The ends lost 2 bases at V and 4 bases at J; junction bases unmatched: 7. The CDR3 consists of 15 residues. The chain's CDR3 is CASSYERGLTTEAFL. The CDR3 nucleotides read TGTGCCAGCAGTTACGAGAGGGGGCTTACCACTGAAGCTTTCTTG.

The table lists this clonotype with a few counts. The chain recombines TRBV29-1 with TRBJ2-2; 8 bases match TRBD2. The CDR3 consists of 14 residues. V lost 5 bases to trimming and J lost 5 bases; unmatched junction nucleotides: 7. The germline gives CDR1 SQVTM, CDR2 ANQGSEA. Here the CDR3 DNA reads TGCAGCGTTCTGCTCGGGGGGGCGACCGGGGAGCTGTTTTTT. This codes for CSVLLGGATGELFF.

This clonotype was picked up many times. V gene TRBV7-2 combines with J gene TRBJ2-1; maybe TRBD1 (6 bases). The CDR3 is made up of 15 amino acids. CDR1 SGHTA and CDR2 FQGNSA come from the germline V gene. Trimming removed 5 bases at V and 0 bases at J, with 11 bases between. For the CDR3, the DNA is TGTGCCAGCAGCAAAGACAGGAGCTCCTACAATGAGCAGTTCTTC. Its protein is CASSKDRSSYNEQFF.

This clonotype was counted at least ten times. The chain couples TRBV6-1 to TRBJ2-7; D is unresolved. V lost 1 base and J lost 2, with 15 bases in between. The CDR3 has 16 residues. Germline V lookup: CDR1 MNHNS, CDR2 SASEGT. The CDR3 loop is CASSEEGSLRPYEQYF. CDR3 bases: TGTGCCAGCAGTGAAGAAGGCTCTCTGAGGCCCTACGAGCAGTACTTC.

This clonotype was recorded at least ten times. The chain employs TRBV29-1 and TRBJ1-5; no reliable D call. This CDR3 is built from 13 residues. The ends were cut back, 3 bases at V and 6 bases at J, with 12 bases in the middle. Germline V gives CDR1 SQVTM, CDR2 ANQGSEA. The CDR3 loop reads CSVDAGPGQPQHF. The CDR3 DNA reads as TGCAGCGTTGATGCGGGTCCGGGTCAGCCCCAGCATTTT.

This clonotype was recorded at least ten times. V gene TRBV7-9 combines with J gene TRBJ2-1, with D possibly matching TRBD1 (5 bases). Germline V CDR1 and CDR2: SEHNR, FQNEAQ (reference sequence). The CDR3 runs 15 residues. V was clipped by 5 bases and J by 0 bases, with 11 bases between them. CDR3 residues: CASSPRQSSYNEQFF. The DNA for the CDR3 is TGTGCCAGCAGCCCCCGACAGAGCTCCTACAATGAGCAGTTCTTC.

This clonotype showed up many times. The chain recombines TRBV4-2 with TRBJ2-1; D might be TRBD2 (7 bases). Germline lookup yields CDR1 LGHNA and CDR2 YNFKEQ. The V end was cut by 4 bases, the J end by 7 bases, with 20 bases between. CDR3 length: 16 residues. The CDR3: CASSLISGGAENEQFF. For the CDR3, the DNA is TGTGCCAGCAGCCTCATAAGTGGGGGGGCGGAAAATGAGCAGTTCTTC.